This TCR beta chain was obtained from a study of T cells in Graves' hyperthyroidism and ophthalmopathy. Germline V gene sequence: CDR1 SGHNT, CDR2 YENEEA. This CDR3 is built from 13 residues. V lost 5 bases and J lost 3, with 10 bases in between. The CDR3 regions of TCR beta were amplified from RNA transcripts. A set of HTBI primers served as the primers for a first-round RT-PCR of the TCR CDR3. TCRdb fed the multiplex PCR reads into MiXCR, producing one record per CDR3 protein. The table shows hundreds of thousands of distinct CDR3 sequences, with approximately 25% occurring only once. This clonotype was counted many times.

J is TRBJ1-1 and V is TRBV11-3; D ambiguous. The sample was blood. The sequence was collected from a woman under 40 with Graves' ophthalmopathy. DNA for the CDR3: TGTGCCAGCAGCCCCACAGCCTACACTGAAGCTTTCTTT. This translates into CASSPTAYTEAFF.